One and the same sample provided the 8 T cell receptor beta chains below, sequenced in a study of blood T cell repertoires in COVID-19. Assay used: immunoSEQ multiplex PCR; TCRdb lists only in-frame clones, some missing. The data hold about 150,000 clones, with 80% to 90% observed a single time. Sequencing was done on a sample of peripheral blood. The receptors were gathered from a middle-aged woman with acute or convalescent COVID-19.

The sample holds one count of this clone. V is TRBV20-1 and J is TRBJ2-3, with a tentative D call TRBD2 (5 bases). The germline V gene encodes CDR1 DFQATT and CDR2 SNEGSKA (reference sequence). The CDR3 runs to 14 residues. V lost 3 bases to trimming and J lost 1 base, with 11 bases between them. The CDR3 reads CSASNYGGTDTQYF. The CDR3 DNA sequence: TGCAGTGCTAGTAACTACGGGGGCACAGATACGCAGTATTTT.

The chain has TRBV6-2 or TRBV6-3 and TRBJ2-7, with D perhaps matching TRBD1 (6 bases). Trimming left V 2 bases short and J 4 bases short, with 15 bases between. Looked up from germline, CDR1 is MNHEY and CDR2 is SVGEGT. There are 15 residues in the CDR3. CDR3 amino acids: CASSYPTWGRYEQYF. The CDR3 DNA sequence: TGTGCCAGCAGTTACCCGACGTGGGGGCGTTACGAGCAGTACTTC.

The genes are TRBV3-1 (or the pseudogene TRBV3-2) and TRBJ1-3; D call uncertain. The CDR3 covers 14 residues. V was clipped by 0 bases and J by 2 bases, with 5 bases between them. CDR1 is LGHDT, CDR2 YNNKEL, per germline (reference sequence). The CDR3 DNA is TGTGCCAGCAGCCAAGATTTCGCTGGAAACACCATATATTTT. Residues: CASSQDFAGNTIYF.

The chain recombines TRBV28 with TRBJ1-5; tentative D call: TRBD1 (6 bases). The CDR3 runs 14 residues. V was cut by 4 bases and J by 5 bases, with 12 bases left in between. CDR1 and CDR2 (germline): MDHEN, SYDVKM. In DNA form, the CDR3 reads TGTGCCAGCAGTTCCGGGACACAAGATCAGCCCCAGCATTTT. Translating gives CASSSGTQDQPQHF. The variable domain in full, with the rest retrieved from reference TRBV28 and TRBJ1-5, is DVKVTQSSRYLVKRTGEKVFLECVQDMDHENMFWYRQDPGLGLRLIYFSYDVKMKEKGDIPEGYSVSREKKERFSLILESASTNQTSMYLCASSSGTQDQPQHFGDGTRLSIL.

The count of this clone is one. The chain uses TRBV9 and TRBJ2-5; tentative D call: TRBD2 (6 bases). CDR3 size: 13 residues. Germline CDR1 is SGDLS and CDR2 is YYNGEE. Trimming took 3 bases from V and 2 from J, leaving 8 bases between them. The CDR3 loop reads CASSAGGQETQYF. DNA for the CDR3: TGTGCCAGCAGCGCTGGAGGGCAAGAGACCCAGTACTTC.

The genes are TRBV30 and TRBJ2-6; 7 nucleotides line up with TRBD1. Germline V gene sequence: CDR1 GTSNPN, CDR2 SVGIG (reference sequence). The CDR3 is made up of 21 amino acids. The junction had 20 bases not matched to a gene; V was cut back by 3 bases and J by 0 bases. The DNA for the CDR3 is TGTGCCTGGAGGGAGTTTGAGGGGGCCTTCTTTGCTAGCTCTGGGGCCAACGTCCTGACTTTC. Translation gives CAWREFEGAFFASSGANVLTF.

The V gene is TRBV4-2, the J gene TRBJ1-3; D possibly corresponds to TRBD1 (5 bases). V lost 1 base, J lost 5 bases, and 18 bases lay in between. The CDR3 totals 17 residues. Germline assignment: CDR1 LGHNA and CDR2 YNFKEQ. As DNA, the CDR3 is TGTGCCAGCAGCCAAGGCCCCCTATACAGGTCGCGAAACACCATATATTTT. Translating gives CASSQGPLYRSRNTIYF.

This clone was detected only a few times. The V call is TRBV7-2, the J call TRBJ2-1; 7 bases align to TRBD2. This CDR3 comprises 14 residues. Germline CDR1 and CDR2: SGHTA and FQGNSA. The trim removed 5 bases at V and 7 bases at J, leaving 8 bases unmatched. CDR3 nucleotides: TGTGCCAGCAGCCTCCCGGGAGGTAGGAATGAGCAGTTCTTC. Residues: CASSLPGGRNEQFF.